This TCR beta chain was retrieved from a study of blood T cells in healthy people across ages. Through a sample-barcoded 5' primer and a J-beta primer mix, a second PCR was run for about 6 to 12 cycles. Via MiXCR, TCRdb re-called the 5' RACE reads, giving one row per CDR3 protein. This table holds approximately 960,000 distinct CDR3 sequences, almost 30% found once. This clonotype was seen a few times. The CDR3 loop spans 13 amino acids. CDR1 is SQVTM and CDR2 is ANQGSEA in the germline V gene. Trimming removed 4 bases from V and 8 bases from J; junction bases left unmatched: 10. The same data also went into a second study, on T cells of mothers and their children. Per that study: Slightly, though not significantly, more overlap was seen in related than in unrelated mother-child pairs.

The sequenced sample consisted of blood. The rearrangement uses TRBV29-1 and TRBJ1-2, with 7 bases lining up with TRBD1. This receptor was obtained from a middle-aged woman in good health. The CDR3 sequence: CSVAVNRGGGYTF. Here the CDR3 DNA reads TGCAGCGTTGCCGTTAACAGGGGTGGAGGCTACACCTTC.